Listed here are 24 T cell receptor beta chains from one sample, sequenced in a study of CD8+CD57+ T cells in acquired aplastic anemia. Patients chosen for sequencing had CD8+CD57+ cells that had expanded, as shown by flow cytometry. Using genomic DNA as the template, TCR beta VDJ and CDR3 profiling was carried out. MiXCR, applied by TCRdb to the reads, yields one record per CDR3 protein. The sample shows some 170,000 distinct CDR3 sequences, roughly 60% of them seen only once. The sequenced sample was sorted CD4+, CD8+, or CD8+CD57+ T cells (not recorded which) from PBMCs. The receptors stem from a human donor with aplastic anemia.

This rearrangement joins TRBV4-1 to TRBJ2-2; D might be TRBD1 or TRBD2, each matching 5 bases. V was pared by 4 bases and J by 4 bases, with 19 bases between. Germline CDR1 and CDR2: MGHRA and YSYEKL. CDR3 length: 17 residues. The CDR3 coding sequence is TGCGCCAGCAGCCCACGGTATGGCGGGCAGGGCACCGGGGAGCTGTTTTTT. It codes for CASSPRYGGQGTGELFF.

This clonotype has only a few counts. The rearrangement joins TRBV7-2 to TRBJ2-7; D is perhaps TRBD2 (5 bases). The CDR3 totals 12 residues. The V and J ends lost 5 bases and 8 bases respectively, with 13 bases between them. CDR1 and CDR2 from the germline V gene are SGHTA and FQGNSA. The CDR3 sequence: CASSILAWQQYF. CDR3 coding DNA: TGTGCCAGCAGCATCCTAGCATGGCAGCAGTACTTC.

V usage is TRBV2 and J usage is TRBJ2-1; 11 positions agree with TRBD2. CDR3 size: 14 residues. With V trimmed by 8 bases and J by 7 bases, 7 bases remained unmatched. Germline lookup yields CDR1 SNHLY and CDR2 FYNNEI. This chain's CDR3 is CASHTSGGGNEQFF. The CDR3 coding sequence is TGTGCCAGCCATACTAGCGGGGGTGGAAATGAGCAGTTCTTC. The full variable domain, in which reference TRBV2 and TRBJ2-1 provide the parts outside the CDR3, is EPEVTQTPSHQVTQMGQEVILRCVPISNHLYFYWYRQILGQKVEFLVSFYNNEISEKSEIFDDQFSVERPDGSNFTLKIRSTKLEDSAMYFCASHTSGGGNEQFFGPGTRLTVL.

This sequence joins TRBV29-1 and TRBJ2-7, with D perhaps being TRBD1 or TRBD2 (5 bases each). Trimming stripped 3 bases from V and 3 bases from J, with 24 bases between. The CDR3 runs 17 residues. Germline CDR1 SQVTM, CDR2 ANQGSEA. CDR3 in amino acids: CSVDPRFFSRDGYEQYF. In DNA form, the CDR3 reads TGCAGCGTTGACCCCCGGTTCTTCTCCAGGGACGGCTACGAGCAGTACTTC.

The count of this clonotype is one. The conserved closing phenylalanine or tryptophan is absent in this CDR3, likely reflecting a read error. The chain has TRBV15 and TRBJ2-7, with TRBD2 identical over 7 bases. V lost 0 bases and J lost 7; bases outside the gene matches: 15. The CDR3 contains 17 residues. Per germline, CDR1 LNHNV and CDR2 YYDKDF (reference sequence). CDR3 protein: CATSRDMVAGATREQYL. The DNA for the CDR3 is TGTGCCACCAGCAGAGATATGGTTGCGGGAGCTACGAGAGAGCAGTACCTC.

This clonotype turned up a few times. This CDR3 is CASSTADSNSPLHF. As DNA, the CDR3 is TGTGCCAGCAGCACCGCGGACAGTAATTCACCCCTCCACTTT. The V and J genes are TRBV7-6 and TRBJ1-6; D is possibly TRBD1 (6 bases). The germline V gene encodes CDR1 SGHVS and CDR2 FNYEAQ. CDR3 length: 14 amino acids. Trimming removed 5 bases from V and 6 bases from J, with 11 bases in between.

CDR3 amino acids: CASSPRYLTGELFF. The CDR3 DNA follows: TGCGCCAGCAGCCCTCGTTACCTCACCGGGGAGCTGTTTTTT. The rearrangement uses TRBV5-1 and TRBJ2-2; no definite D call. V was trimmed by 4 bases and J by 4 bases, leaving 11 bases between them. CDR3 length equals 14 residues. In germline, CDR1 is SGHRS, CDR2 YFSETQ.

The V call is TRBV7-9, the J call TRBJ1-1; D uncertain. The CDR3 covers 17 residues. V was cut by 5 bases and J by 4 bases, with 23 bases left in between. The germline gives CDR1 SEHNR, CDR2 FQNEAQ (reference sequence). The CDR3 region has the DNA TGTGCCAGCAGCCCACCGGCAGGTTCTGCGGTTCGCACTGAAGCTTTCTTT. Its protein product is CASSPPAGSAVRTEAFF.

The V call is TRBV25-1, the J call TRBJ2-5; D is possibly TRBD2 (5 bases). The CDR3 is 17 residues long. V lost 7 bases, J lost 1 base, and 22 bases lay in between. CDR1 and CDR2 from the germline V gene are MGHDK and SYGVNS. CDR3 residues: CASTPGNTYTGQETQYF. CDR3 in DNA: TGTGCCAGCACCCCGGGAAATACGTATACGGGCCAAGAGACCCAGTACTTC.

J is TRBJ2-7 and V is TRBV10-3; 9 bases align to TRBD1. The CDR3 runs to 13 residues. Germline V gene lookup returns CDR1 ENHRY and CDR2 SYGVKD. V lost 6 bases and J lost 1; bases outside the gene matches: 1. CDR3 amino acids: CAIRGQGSYEQYF. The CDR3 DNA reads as TGTGCCATCAGGGGACAGGGATCCTACGAGCAGTACTTC.

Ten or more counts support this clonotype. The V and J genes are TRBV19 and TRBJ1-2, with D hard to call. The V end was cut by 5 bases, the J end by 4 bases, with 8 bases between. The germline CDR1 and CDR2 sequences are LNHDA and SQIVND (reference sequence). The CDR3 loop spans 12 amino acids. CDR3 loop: CASSESPYGYTF. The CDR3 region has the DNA TGTGCCAGTAGTGAATCCCCCTATGGCTACACCTTC.

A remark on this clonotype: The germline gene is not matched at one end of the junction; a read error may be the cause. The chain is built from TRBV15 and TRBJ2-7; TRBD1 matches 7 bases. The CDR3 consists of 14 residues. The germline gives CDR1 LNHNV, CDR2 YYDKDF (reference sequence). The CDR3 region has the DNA TGTGCTACCAGCAGGTACAGGGGCGGATACGAGCAGTACTTC. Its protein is CATSRYRGGYEQYF.

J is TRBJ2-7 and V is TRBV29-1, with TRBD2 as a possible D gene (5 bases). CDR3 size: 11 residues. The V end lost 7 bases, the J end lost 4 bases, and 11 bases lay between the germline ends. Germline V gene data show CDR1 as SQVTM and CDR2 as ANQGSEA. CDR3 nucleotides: TGCAGCGGGCTGGAGGATTACGAGCAGTACTTC. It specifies CSGLEDYEQYF.

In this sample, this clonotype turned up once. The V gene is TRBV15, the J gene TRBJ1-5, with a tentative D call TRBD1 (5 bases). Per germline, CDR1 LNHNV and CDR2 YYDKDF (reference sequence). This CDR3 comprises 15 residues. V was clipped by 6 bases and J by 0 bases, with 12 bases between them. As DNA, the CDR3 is TGTGCCACCAGGAGACAGCCTTATAGCAATCAGCCCCAGCATTTT. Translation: CATRRQPYSNQPQHF.

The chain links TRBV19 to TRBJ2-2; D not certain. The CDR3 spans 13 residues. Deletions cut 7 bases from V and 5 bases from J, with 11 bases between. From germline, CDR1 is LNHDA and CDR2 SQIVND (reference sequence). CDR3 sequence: CASNPTGTGELFF. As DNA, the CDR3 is TGTGCCAGTAACCCTACCGGGACCGGGGAGCTGTTTTTT.

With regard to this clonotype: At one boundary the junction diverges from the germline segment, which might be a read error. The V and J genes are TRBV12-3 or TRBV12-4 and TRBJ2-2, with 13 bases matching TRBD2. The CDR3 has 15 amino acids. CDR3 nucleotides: TGTGCCAGCAGTCGAAGGACTAGCGGGAGCGGGGAGCTGTTTTTC. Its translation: CASSRRTSGSGELFF.

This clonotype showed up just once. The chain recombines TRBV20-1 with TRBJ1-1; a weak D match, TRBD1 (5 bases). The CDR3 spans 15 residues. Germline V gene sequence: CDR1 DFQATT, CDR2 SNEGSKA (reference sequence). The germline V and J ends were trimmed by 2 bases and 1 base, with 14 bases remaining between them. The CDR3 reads CSARPEGRTNTEAFF. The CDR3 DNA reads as TGCAGTGCTAGACCAGAGGGACGGACGAACACTGAAGCTTTCTTT.

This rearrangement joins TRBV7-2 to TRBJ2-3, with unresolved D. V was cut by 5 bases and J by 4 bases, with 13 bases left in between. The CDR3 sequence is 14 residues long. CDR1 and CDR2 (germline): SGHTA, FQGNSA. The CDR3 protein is CASSPQTAADTQYF. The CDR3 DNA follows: TGTGCCAGCAGCCCTCAGACCGCTGCAGATACGCAGTATTTT. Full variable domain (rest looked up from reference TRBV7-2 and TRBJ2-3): GAGVSQSPSNKVTEKGKDVELRCDPISGHTALYWYRQSLGQGLEFLIYFQGNSAPDKSGLPSDRFSAERTGGSVSTLTIQRTQQEDSAVYLCASSPQTAADTQYFGPGTRLTVL.

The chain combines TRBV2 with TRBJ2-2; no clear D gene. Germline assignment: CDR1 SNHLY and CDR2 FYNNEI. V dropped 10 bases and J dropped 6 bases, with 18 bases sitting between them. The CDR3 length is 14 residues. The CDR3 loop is CATSPKNAAGELFF. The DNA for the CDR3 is TGTGCCACCAGCCCCAAGAATGCGGCCGGGGAGCTGTTTTTT.

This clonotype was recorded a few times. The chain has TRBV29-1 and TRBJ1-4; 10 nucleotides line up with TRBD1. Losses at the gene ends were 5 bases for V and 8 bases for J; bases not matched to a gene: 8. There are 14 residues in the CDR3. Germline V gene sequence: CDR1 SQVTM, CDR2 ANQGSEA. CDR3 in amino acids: CSVRPGQGKEKLFF. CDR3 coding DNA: TGCAGCGTTAGACCGGGACAGGGGAAGGAAAAACTGTTTTTT.

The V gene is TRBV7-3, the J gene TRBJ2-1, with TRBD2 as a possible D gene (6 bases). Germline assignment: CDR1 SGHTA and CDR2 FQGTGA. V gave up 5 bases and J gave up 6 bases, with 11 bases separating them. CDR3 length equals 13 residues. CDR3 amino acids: CASSTGVGNEQFF. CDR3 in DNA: TGTGCCAGCAGCACGGGGGTTGGCAATGAGCAGTTCTTC.

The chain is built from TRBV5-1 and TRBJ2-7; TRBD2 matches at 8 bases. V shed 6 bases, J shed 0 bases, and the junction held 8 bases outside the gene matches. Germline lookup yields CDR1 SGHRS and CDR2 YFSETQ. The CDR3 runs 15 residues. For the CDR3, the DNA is TGCGCCAGCACCCTTGGGGCGGGAGGCTCCTACGAGCAGTACTTC. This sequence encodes CASTLGAGGSYEQYF.

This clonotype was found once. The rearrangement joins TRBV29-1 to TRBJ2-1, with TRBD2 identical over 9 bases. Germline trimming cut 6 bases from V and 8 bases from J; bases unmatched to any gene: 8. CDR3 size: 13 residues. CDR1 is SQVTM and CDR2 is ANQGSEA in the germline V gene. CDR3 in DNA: TGCAGCGTAGATAGCGGGAGTTCCCATGAGCAGTTCTTC. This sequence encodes CSVDSGSSHEQFF.

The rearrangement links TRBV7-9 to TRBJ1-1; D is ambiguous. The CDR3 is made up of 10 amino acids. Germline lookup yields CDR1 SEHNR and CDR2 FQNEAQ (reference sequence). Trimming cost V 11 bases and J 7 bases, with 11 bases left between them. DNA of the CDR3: TGTGCCCGAGGGCTGGGTGAAGCTTTCTTT. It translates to CARGLGEAFF.